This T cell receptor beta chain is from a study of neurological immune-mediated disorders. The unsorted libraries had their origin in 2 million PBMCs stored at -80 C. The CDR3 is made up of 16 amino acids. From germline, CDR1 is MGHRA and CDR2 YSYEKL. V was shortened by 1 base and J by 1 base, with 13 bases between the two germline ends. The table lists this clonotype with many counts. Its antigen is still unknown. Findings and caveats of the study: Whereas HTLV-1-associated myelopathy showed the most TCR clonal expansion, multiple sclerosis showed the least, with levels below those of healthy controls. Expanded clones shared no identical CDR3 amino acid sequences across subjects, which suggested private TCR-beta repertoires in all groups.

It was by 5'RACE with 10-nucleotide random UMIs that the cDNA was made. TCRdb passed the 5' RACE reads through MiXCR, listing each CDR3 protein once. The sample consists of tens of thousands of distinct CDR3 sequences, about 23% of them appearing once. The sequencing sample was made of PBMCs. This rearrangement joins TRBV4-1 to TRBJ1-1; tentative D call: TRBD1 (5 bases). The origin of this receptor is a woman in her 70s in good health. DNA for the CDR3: TGCGCCAGCAGCCAAGTACTAGGGACGGAGAACACTGAAGCTTTCTTT. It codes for CASSQVLGTENTEAFF.